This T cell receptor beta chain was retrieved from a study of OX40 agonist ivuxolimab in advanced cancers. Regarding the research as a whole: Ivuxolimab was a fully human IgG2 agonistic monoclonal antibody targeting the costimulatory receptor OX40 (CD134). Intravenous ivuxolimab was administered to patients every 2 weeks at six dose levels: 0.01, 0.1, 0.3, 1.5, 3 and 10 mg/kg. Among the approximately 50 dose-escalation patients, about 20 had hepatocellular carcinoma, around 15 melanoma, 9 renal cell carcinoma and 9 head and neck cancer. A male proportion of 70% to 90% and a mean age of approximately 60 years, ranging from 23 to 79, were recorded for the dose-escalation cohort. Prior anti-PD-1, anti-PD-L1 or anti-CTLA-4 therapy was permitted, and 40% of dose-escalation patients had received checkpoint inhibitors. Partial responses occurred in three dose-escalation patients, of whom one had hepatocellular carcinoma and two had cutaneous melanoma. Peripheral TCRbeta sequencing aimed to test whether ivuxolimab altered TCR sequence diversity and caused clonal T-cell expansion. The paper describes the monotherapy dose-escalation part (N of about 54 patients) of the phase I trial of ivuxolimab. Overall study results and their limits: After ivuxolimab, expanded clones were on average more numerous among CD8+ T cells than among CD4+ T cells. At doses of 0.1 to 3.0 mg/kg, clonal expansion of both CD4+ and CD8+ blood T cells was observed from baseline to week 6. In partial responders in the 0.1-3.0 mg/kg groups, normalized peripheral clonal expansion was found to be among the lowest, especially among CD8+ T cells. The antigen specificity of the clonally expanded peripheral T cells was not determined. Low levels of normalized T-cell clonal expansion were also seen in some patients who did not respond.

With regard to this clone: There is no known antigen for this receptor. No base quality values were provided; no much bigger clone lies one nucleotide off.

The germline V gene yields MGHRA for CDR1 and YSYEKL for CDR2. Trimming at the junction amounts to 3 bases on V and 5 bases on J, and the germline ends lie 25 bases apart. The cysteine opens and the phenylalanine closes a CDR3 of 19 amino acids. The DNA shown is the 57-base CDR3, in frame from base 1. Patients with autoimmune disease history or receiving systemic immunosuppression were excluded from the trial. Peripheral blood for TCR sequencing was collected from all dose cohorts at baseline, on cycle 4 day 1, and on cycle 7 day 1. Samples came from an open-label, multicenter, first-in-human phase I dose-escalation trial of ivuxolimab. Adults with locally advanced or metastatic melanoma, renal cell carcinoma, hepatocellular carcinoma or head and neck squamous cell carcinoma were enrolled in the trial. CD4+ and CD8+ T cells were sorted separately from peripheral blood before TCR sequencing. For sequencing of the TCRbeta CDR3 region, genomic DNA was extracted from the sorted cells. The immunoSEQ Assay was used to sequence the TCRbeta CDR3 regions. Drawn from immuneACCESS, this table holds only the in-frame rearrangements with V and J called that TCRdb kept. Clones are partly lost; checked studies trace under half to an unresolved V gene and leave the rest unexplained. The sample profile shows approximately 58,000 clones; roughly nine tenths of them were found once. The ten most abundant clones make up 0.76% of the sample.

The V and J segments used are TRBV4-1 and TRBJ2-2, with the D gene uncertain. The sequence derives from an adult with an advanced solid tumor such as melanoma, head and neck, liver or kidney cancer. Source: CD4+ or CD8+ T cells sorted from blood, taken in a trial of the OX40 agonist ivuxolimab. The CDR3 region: CASSHKGDLHQTITGELFF. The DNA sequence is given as TGCGCCAGCAGCCACAAAGGAGACCTACACCAAACCATAACCGGGGAGCTGTTTTTT.